This T cell receptor beta chain was retrieved from a study of blood T cell repertoires in COVID-19. Study at large: The study drew acute and convalescent COVID-19 samples from the United States, Italy and Spain. PBMCs, B-cell-depleted T cells, or T cells provided the cDNA or gDNA that made up the material.

Original methodology: Nucleated cell counts were estimated from reference gene primer amplification. The repertoire was sequenced with immunoSEQ multiplex PCR; TCRdb's copy has only in-frame clones and lacks some. V, J and clone size reflect that table, while D and trimming were determined from the DNA. The sample shows fewer than 95,000 clones, less than 80% of them seen only once. CDR1 and CDR2 (germline): SGHTA, FQGTGA. This CDR3 contains 13 residues. Trimming pared 1 base from V and 4 bases from J, leaving 7 bases between. This chain connects TRBV7-3 to TRBJ2-5; tentatively, D is TRBD1 (5 bases). Sequencing input: peripheral blood. This TCR came from a woman older than 75 with acute or convalescent COVID-19. The CDR3 nucleotides read TGTGCCAGCAGCTTAATAACAGGAGAGACCCAGTACTTC. Residues: CASSLITGETQYF.